One sample yielded the 30 T cell receptor beta chains listed below, sequenced in a study of CD8 T cells in ankylosing spondylitis. TCRdb reprocessed the 5' RACE reads via MiXCR and lists one record per CDR3 protein. The sample consists of fewer than 650,000 distinct CDR3 sequences, 12% of them appearing once. Antigens for these TCRs are unknown. General study results and limits: About 8 highly homologous variants made up a TCR beta motif that seemed to typify ankylosing spondylitis blood.

The source material was blood, either unsorted or a sorted T cell fraction (not recorded which). The receptors were sampled from a male donor with ankylosing spondylitis.

The CDR3 sequence is CSANSGIWTEAFF. DNA of the CDR3: TGCAGTGCTAATTCAGGGATTTGGACTGAAGCTTTCTTT. V usage is TRBV20-1 and J usage is TRBJ1-1; D is possibly TRBD1 (5 bases). V was clipped by 4 bases and J by 5 bases, with 14 bases between them. This CDR3 region has 13 residues. CDR1 and CDR2 from the germline V gene are DFQATT and SNEGSKA (reference sequence).

The CDR3 DNA reads as TGTGCCAGCAGTTACATTTTCGGCGGGAGGCCCACAGATACGCAGTATTTT. Residues: CASSYIFGGRPTDTQYF. V usage is TRBV6-5 and J usage is TRBJ2-3; 8 bases are shared with TRBD2. The V and J ends lost 2 bases and 2 bases, in that order; junction bases with no gene match: 9. The CDR3 length is 17 residues. The germline CDR1 and CDR2 sequences are MNHEY and SVGAGI.

This clonotype was seen a handful of times. The chain combines TRBV5-1 with TRBJ1-3; D might be TRBD1 (5 bases). The CDR3 is 15 amino acids. Germline CDR1 is SGHRS and CDR2 is YFSETQ. The V and J ends lost 4 bases and 1 base respectively, with 12 bases between them. The CDR3 region is CASSSTGESGNTIYF. In DNA, the CDR3 is TGCGCCAGCAGCAGTACAGGAGAGTCTGGAAACACCATATATTTT.

The genes are TRBV11-2 and TRBJ2-7, with TRBD2 matching 11 bases. The J segment lost 1 base and the V segment lost 4 bases, leaving 12 bases of the junction unmatched. Germline CDR1 is SGHAT and CDR2 is FQNNGV. The CDR3 length is 18 residues. The CDR3 is CASSSGGRGTSGSYEQYF. The DNA of the CDR3 is TGTGCCAGCAGCTCGGGAGGGAGGGGGACTAGCGGATCCTACGAGCAGTACTTC.

The rearrangement links TRBV21-1 to TRBJ1-5. TRBV21-1 is reported as a pseudogene. This CDR3 comprises 14 residues. The CDR3 loop reads CASSKRRGNQPQHF. CDR3 nucleotide sequence: TGTGCCAGCAGCAAACGGAGAGGCAATCAGCCCCAGCATTTT.

This clonotype was counted a few times. The chain combines TRBV3-1 with TRBJ2-1; no definite D call. Trimming pared 4 bases from V and 7 bases from J, leaving 8 bases between. The CDR3 length is 12 residues. The germline CDR1 and CDR2 sequences are LGHDT and YNNKEL (reference sequence). Written as DNA, the CDR3 is TGTGCCAGCAGCCGACAATTTAATGAGCAGTTCTTC. Translating it yields CASSRQFNEQFF.

A note on this clonotype: Mismatch with germline at one junction end may stem from a read error. The genes are TRBV5-1 and TRBJ2-3; D is unclear. This CDR3 spans 13 amino acids. The germline V gene has CDR1 SGHRS and CDR2 YFSETQ. CDR3 loop: CASSSGVPDTQNF. CDR3 DNA sequence: TGCGCCAGCAGCTCTGGCGTCCCAGATACGCAGAATTTT.

V gene TRBV11-2 combines with J gene TRBJ2-5; D is perhaps TRBD2 (7 bases). The V end lost 1 base, the J end lost 4 bases, and 16 bases lay between the germline ends. Germline V gene lookup returns CDR1 SGHAT and CDR2 FQNNGV. The length of the CDR3 is 16 residues. The CDR3 region has the DNA TGTGCCAGCAGCTTAGTAGGGGGGGCTAAAATAGAGACCCAGTACTTC. As protein: CASSLVGGAKIETQYF.

This clonotype occurred a few times. CDR3 nucleotide sequence: TGTGCCAGCAGTTCACCCCGCGAGAGCTATGGCTACACCTTC. Its protein is CASSSPRESYGYTF. This chain links TRBV12-3 or TRBV12-4 with TRBJ1-2; no clear D gene. V was shortened by 4 bases and J by 4 bases, with 13 bases between the two germline ends. There are 14 residues in the CDR3.

The genes are TRBV7-2 and TRBJ2-1; a weak D match, TRBD2 (6 bases). Trimming shortened V by 7 bases and J by 0 bases, and 13 bases separated the two germline ends. The CDR3 contains 15 residues. Looked up from germline, CDR1 is SGHTA and CDR2 is FQGNSA. The CDR3 spells CASTVVGLSYNEQFF. CDR3 sequence (DNA): TGTGCCAGCACCGTCGTGGGACTCTCCTACAATGAGCAGTTCTTC.

This chain links TRBV27 with TRBJ2-5; a weak D match, TRBD1 (6 bases). Germline V gene lookup returns CDR1 MNHEY and CDR2 SMNVEV (reference sequence). The CDR3 is 15 amino acids. Trimming took 7 bases from V and 2 from J, leaving 17 bases between them. Here the CDR3 DNA reads TGTGCCAGCACCACCCTCGGGCAGGGGCAAGAGACCCAGTACTTC. It translates to CASTTLGQGQETQYF.

This clonotype was seen ten or more times. J is TRBJ1-5 and V is TRBV6-1; TRBD1 agrees at 8 bases. This CDR3 contains 19 residues. Per the germline V gene, CDR1 is MNHNS and CDR2 is SASEGT. With 2 bases clipped from V and 0 bases from J, the junction kept 12 bases outside the gene matches. This chain's CDR3 is CASSEQGQEFRSSNQPQHF. CDR3 coding DNA: TGTGCCAGCAGTGAACAGGGACAGGAATTTCGTTCTAGCAATCAGCCCCAGCATTTT.

The sample holds many counts of this clonotype. The chain combines TRBV5-1 with TRBJ2-1; 13 positions match TRBD2. V trimming: 4 bases; J trimming: 3 bases; junction bases outside the gene matches: 7. CDR3 size: 17 residues. CDR1 SGHRS and CDR2 YFSETQ come from the germline V gene. The CDR3 is CASSPGLAGDGYNEQFF. The DNA of the CDR3 is TGCGCCAGCAGCCCCGGACTAGCGGGAGACGGCTACAATGAGCAGTTCTTC.

This clonotype has ten or more counts. The J gene is TRBJ1-5, the V gene TRBV27; TRBD1 agrees at 8 bases. V was pared by 5 bases and J by 7 bases, with 7 bases of the junction left unmatched. Germline V gene lookup returns CDR1 MNHEY and CDR2 SMNVEV (reference sequence). The CDR3 consists of 14 residues. Written as DNA, the CDR3 is TGTGCCAGCAGTGTTCAGGGGGCTGGGCAGCCCCAGCATTTT. Encoded protein: CASSVQGAGQPQHF.

This clonotype came up many times. The V and J genes are TRBV2 and TRBJ1-2; D is possibly TRBD1 (5 bases). The CDR3 is 14 residues long. With 3 bases removed from V and 1 base from J, the gap between germline ends came to 9 bases. CDR1 and CDR2 (germline): SNHLY, FYNNEI. The CDR3 is CASSEGQDNYGYTF. The CDR3 nucleotides are TGTGCCAGCAGTGAGGGGCAGGATAACTATGGCTACACCTTC.

This sequence joins TRBV12-3 or TRBV12-4 and TRBJ2-5; D is possibly TRBD1 or TRBD2 (6 bases each). Trimming removed 7 bases from V and 5 bases from J, with 26 bases in between. The CDR3 contains 17 residues. The CDR3 loop is CASIRGPYISLMETQYF. The CDR3 coding sequence is TGTGCCAGCATCCGGGGGCCATACATCTCACTTATGGAGACCCAGTACTTC.

This clonotype has just a few counts. The gene calls are TRBV28 and TRBJ2-1; D call uncertain. Deletions cut 2 bases from V and 7 bases from J, with 21 bases between. The CDR3 consists of 17 residues. Germline CDR1 and CDR2: MDHEN and SYDVKM. CDR3 residues: CASSLPPDLRTVNEQFF. The CDR3 nucleotides read TGTGCCAGCAGTTTACCCCCGGACCTTCGAACGGTGAATGAGCAGTTCTTC.

This clonotype was picked up a small number of times. This chain connects TRBV7-9 to TRBJ2-7, with a weak D call TRBD2 (6 bases). Trimming took off 1 base at V and 2 bases at J, with 15 bases between the two ends. CDR3 length: 16 residues. Germline CDR1 reads SEHNR; CDR2 reads FQNEAQ (reference sequence). This CDR3 is CASSLGIGGDAYEQYF. The CDR3 nucleotides read TGTGCCAGCAGCTTAGGTATCGGCGGGGACGCCTACGAGCAGTACTTC.

This clonotype occurred many times. CDR3 nucleotide sequence: TGCGCCAGCAGTGAAGGGACAGGGGACCCCGGGGAGCTGTTTTTT. This sequence encodes CASSEGTGDPGELFF. The chain recombines TRBV5-1 with TRBJ2-2; 10 bases map to TRBD1. Trimming removed 5 bases from V and 6 bases from J; junction bases left unmatched: 7. Germline V gene lookup returns CDR1 SGHRS and CDR2 YFSETQ. The CDR3 loop spans 15 amino acids.

The J gene is TRBJ2-7, the V gene TRBV12-3 or TRBV12-4; a possible D gene is TRBD1 (8 bases). This CDR3 region has 14 residues. V lost 4 bases, J lost 4 bases, and 14 bases lay in between. CDR3 nucleotides: TGTGCCAGCAGTTACGACAGGGGAGGGTACGAGCAGTACTTC. Its protein is CASSYDRGGYEQYF.

There are many counts of this clonotype. The chain is built from TRBV20-1 and TRBJ2-3; D is ambiguous. Germline CDR1 and CDR2: DFQATT and SNEGSKA (reference sequence). Trimming removed 0 bases at V and 5 bases at J, with 9 bases between. The CDR3 has 13 amino acids. CDR3 DNA: TGCAGTGCTAGAGACGTGACCATAGATACGCAGTATTTT. It specifies CSARDVTIDTQYF.

The table lists this clonotype with a few counts. The chain uses TRBV7-2 and TRBJ2-7; TRBD2 aligns across 8 bases. Germline lookup yields CDR1 SGHTA and CDR2 FQGNSA. Losses at the gene ends were 6 bases for V and 2 bases for J; bases not matched to a gene: 9. CDR3 length: 15 residues. The CDR3 nucleotides read TGTGCCAGCAGTGTGGATAGCGGGACAACCTACGAGCAGTACGTC. It translates to CASSVDSGTTYEQYV.

This clonotype has just a few counts. The chain couples TRBV3-1 to TRBJ1-1; D remains ambiguous. Looked up from germline, CDR1 is LGHDT and CDR2 is YNNKEL (reference sequence). This CDR3 has 14 residues. Trimming took 1 base from V and 5 from J, leaving 11 bases between them. CDR3: CASSQGQSRTEAFF. The CDR3 DNA is TGTGCCAGCAGCCAAGGGCAGAGTCGGACTGAAGCTTTCTTT.

This rearrangement joins TRBV7-2 to TRBJ1-1; no clear D. Germline CDR1 is SGHTA and CDR2 is FQGNSA. Trimming stripped 1 base from V and 3 bases from J, with 12 bases between. The CDR3 is 15 amino acids. The CDR3 loop is CASSLGSRWDTEAFF. Written as DNA, the CDR3 is TGTGCCAGCAGCTTAGGGTCGAGGTGGGACACTGAAGCTTTCTTT.

The J gene is TRBJ1-5, the V gene TRBV27; D not certain. Trimming shortened V by 2 bases and J by 6 bases, and 14 bases separated the two germline ends. Germline V gene data show CDR1 as MNHEY and CDR2 as SMNVEV (reference sequence). This CDR3 is built from 15 residues. The CDR3 sequence is CASSLRVSAFQPQHF. The CDR3, as DNA: TGTGCCAGCAGTTTAAGGGTTTCGGCGTTTCAGCCCCAGCATTTT.

This clonotype has only a few counts. The rearrangement uses TRBV25-1 and TRBJ2-4, with D possibly matching TRBD1 (5 bases). Deletions cut 2 bases from V and 6 bases from J, with 11 bases between. CDR1 is MGHDK, CDR2 SYGVNS, per germline. The CDR3 covers 14 residues. CDR3 nucleotide sequence: TGTGCCAGCAGTGAAAGGGGTTTGCCAAACATTCAGTACTTC. Residues: CASSERGLPNIQYF.

The chain has TRBV4-2 and TRBJ2-2, with 8 bases aligning to TRBD2. CDR1 is LGHNA, CDR2 YNFKEQ, per germline. CDR3 length: 17 amino acids. V shed 1 base, J shed 5 bases, and the junction held 9 bases outside the gene matches. The CDR3 reads CASSQAPAGESTGELFF. DNA for the CDR3: TGTGCCAGCAGCCAAGCCCCAGCGGGAGAGTCAACCGGGGAGCTGTTTTTT.

A few counts support this clonotype. The chain joins TRBV12-3 or TRBV12-4 to TRBJ2-1; a weak D match, TRBD1 (6 bases). Trimming cost V 10 bases and J 4 bases, with 17 bases left between them. CDR3 size: 14 residues. The CDR3 spells CATSWAGEYNEQFF. The CDR3 bases are TGTGCCACCTCTTGGGCAGGGGAATACAATGAGCAGTTCTTC.

This clonotype was observed at least ten times. This rearrangement joins TRBV12-3 or TRBV12-4 to TRBJ2-5, with D unclear. The CDR3 consists of 12 residues. V gave up 3 bases and J gave up 6 bases, with 8 bases separating them. CDR3 coding DNA: TGTGCCAGCAGTTTGGGCCCAAAGACCCAGTACTTC. It codes for CASSLGPKTQYF.

This sequence joins TRBV4-2 and TRBJ2-3; 10 positions agree with TRBD2. The CDR3 is 17 residues long. Germline values: CDR1 LGHNA, CDR2 YNFKEQ. Trimming at V came to 1 base and at J to 2 bases, leaving 6 bases not matched to a gene. The CDR3 sequence: CASSQVSSGSFTDTQYF. The CDR3 nucleotides read TGTGCCAGCAGCCAAGTTTCTAGCGGGAGTTTCACAGATACGCAGTATTTT.